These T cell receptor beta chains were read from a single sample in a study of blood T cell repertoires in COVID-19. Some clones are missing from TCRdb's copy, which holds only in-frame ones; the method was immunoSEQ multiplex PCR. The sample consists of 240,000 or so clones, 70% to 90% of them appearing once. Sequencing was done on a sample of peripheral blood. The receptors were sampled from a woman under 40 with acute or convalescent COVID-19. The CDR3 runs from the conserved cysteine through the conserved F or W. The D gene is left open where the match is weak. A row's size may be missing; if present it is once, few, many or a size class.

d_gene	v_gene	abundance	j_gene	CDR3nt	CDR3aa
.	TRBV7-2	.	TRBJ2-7	TGTGCCAGCAGCCCTCAGACAGGGAGGCAGTACGAGCAGTACTTC	CASSPQTGRQYEQYF
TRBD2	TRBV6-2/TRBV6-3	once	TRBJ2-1	TGTGCCAGCAGTTTAGCGGGAGGCCTTTACAATGAGCAGTTCTTC	CASSLAGGLYNEQFF
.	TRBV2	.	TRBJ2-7	TGTGCCAGCATCGGGGTGGGCTACGAGCAGTACTTC	CASIGVGYEQYF
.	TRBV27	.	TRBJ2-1	TGTGCCAGCAGTTTGGGACAAAAATACAATGAGCAGTTCTTC	CASSLGQKYNEQFF
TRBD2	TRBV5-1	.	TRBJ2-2	TGCGCCAGCAGCCCGGGCCTAGCGGGAGGGCTCGGCGGGGAGCTGTTTTTT	CASSPGLAGGLGGELFF
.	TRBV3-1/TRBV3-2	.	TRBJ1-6	TGTGCCAGCAGCCTCAGGGGCCCGTATAATTCACCCCTCCACTTT	CASSLRGPYNSPLHF
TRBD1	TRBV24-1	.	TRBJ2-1	TGTGCCACCAGTGATGACAGGGTCAATGAGCAGTTCTTC	CATSDDRVNEQFF
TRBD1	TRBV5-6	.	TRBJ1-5	TGTGCCAGCAGCTTCCGGGACAGACATAGCAATCAGCCCCAGCATTTT	CASSFRDRHSNQPQHF
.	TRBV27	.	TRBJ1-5	TGTGCCAGCAGTTTATATCCCCCGACTGGTGGCAATCAGCCCCAGCATTTT	CASSLYPPTGGNQPQHF
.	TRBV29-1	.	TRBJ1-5	TGCAGCGTTATCCAGGGAACACGATCAAGTCATGGTCAGCCCCAGCATTTT	CSVIQGTRSSHGQPQHF
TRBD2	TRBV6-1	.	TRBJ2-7	TGTGCCAGCAGTGAAGCGCGGGGGTACGAGCAGTACTTC	CASSEARGYEQYF
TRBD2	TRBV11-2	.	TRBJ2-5	TGTGCCAGCAGCTTGCACCGACCGGGACTAGCGGAAGTGGAGACCCAGTACTTC	CASSLHRPGLAEVETQYF
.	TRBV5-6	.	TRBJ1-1	TGTGCCAGCAGCTTGGGGCCACTAAAGGGACTGATGAACACTGAAGCTTTCTTT	CASSLGPLKGLMNTEAFF
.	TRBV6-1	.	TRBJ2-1	TGTGCCAGCAGTGCGCTCGGGTCGAGTCTAGGAGGAGATGAGCAGTTCTTC	CASSALGSSLGGDEQFF
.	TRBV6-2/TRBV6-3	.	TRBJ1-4	TGTGCCAGCAGTTACTTACAGAATGAAAAACTGTTTTTT	CASSYLQNEKLFF
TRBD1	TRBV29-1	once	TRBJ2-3	TGCAGCGCCCGGGGGACAGGGATCGCAGATACGCAGTATTTT	CSARGTGIADTQYF
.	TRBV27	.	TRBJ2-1	TGTGCCAGCAGTTGGAAGACTAGTTTTACCCATGAGCAGTTCTTC	CASSWKTSFTHEQFF